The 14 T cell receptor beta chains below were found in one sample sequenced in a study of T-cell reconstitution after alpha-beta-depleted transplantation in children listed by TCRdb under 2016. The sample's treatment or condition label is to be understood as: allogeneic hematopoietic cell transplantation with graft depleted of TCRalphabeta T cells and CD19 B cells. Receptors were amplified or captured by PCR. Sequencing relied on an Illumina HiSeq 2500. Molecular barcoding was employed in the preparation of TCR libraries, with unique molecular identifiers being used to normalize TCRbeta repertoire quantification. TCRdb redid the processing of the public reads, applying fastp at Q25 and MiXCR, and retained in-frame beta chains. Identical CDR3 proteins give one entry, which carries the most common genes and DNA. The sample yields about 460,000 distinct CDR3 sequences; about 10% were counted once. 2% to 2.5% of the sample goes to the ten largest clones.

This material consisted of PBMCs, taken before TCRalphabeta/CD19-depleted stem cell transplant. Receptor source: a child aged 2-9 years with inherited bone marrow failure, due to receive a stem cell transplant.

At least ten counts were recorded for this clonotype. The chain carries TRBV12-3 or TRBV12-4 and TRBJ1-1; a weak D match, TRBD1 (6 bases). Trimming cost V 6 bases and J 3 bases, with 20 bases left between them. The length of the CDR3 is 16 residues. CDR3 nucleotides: TGTGCCAGCAGACGTTCTCCCGGTGGGGGCGACACTGAAGCTTTCTTT. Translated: CASRRSPGGGDTEAFF.

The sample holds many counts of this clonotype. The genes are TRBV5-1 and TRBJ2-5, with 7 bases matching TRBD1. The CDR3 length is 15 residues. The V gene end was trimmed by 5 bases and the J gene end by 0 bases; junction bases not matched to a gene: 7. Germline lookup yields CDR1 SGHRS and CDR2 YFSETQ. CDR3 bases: TGCGCCAGCAGGCCTACAGGGGTCTACCAAGAGACCCAGTACTTC. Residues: CASRPTGVYQETQYF.

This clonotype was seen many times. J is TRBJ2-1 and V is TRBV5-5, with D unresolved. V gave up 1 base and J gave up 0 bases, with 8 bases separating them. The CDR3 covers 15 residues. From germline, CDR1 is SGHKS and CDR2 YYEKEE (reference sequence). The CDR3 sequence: CASSLLSDSYNEQFF. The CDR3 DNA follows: TGTGCCAGCAGCTTGTTGAGTGACTCCTACAATGAGCAGTTCTTC.

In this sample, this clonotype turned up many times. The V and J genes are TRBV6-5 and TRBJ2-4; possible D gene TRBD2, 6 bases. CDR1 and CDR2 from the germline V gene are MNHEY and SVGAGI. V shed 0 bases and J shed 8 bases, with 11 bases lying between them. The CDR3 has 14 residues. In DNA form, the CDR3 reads TGTGCCAGCAGTTACTCCCCGGACTATCACATTCAGTACTTC. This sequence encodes CASSYSPDYHIQYF.

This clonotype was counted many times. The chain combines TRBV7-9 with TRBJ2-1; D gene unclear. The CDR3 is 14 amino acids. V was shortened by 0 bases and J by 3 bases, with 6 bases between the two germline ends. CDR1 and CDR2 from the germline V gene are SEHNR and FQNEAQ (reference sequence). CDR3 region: CASSLAMDYNEQFF. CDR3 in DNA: TGTGCCAGCAGCTTAGCCATGGACTACAATGAGCAGTTCTTC.

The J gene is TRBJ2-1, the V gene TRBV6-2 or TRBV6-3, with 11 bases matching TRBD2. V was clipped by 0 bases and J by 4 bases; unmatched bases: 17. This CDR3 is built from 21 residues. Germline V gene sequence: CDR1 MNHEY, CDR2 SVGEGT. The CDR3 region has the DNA TGTGCCAGCAGTTACTCTCGAGGCGGTGGCCCAGGACTAGCGGGTTACAATGAGCAGTTCTTC. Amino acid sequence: CASSYSRGGGPGLAGYNEQFF.

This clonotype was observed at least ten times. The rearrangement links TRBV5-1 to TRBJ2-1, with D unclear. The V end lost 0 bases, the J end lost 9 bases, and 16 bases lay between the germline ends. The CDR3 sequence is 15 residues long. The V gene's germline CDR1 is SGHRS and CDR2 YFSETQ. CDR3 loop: CASSLAGRRWGEQFF. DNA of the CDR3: TGCGCCAGCAGCTTGGCCGGCAGGCGGTGGGGTGAGCAGTTCTTC.

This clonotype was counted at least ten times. CDR3 sequence (DNA): TGCAGTGCTAGATCCCGGGGTTTATACAATGAGCAGTTCTTC. Its translation: CSARSRGLYNEQFF. The chain uses TRBV20-1 and TRBJ2-1, with a tentative D call TRBD2 (5 bases). The CDR3 runs 14 residues. Germline values: CDR1 DFQATT, CDR2 SNEGSKA (reference sequence). The V end lost 2 bases, the J end lost 4 bases, and 12 bases lay between the germline ends.

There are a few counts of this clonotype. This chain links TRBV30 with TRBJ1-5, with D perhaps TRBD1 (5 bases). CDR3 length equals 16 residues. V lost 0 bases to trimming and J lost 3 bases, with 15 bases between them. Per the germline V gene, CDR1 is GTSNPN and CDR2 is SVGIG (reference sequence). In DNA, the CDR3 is TGTGCCTGGAGTGTATTCAGAGGGGCCCTCAATCAGCCCCAGCATTTT. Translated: CAWSVFRGALNQPQHF.

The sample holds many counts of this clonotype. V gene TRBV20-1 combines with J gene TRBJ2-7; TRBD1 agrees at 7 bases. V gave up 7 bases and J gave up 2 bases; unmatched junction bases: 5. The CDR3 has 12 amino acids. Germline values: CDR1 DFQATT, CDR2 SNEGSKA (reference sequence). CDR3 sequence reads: CSGTGATYEQYF. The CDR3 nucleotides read TGCAGTGGGACAGGAGCCACCTACGAGCAGTACTTC.

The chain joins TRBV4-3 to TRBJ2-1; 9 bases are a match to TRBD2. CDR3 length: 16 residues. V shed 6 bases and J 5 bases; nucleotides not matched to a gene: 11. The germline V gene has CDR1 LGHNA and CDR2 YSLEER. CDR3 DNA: TGCGCCAGCAGTCCCCTCCCGGGACTAGCCCACAATGAGCAGTTCTTC. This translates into CASSPLPGLAHNEQFF.

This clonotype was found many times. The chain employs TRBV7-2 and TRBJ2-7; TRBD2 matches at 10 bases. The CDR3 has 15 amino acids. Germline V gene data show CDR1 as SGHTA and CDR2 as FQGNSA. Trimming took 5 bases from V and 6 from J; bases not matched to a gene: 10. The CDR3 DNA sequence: TGTGCCAGCAGCACCGGGACTAGCGACGGCACCGAGCAGTACTTC. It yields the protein CASSTGTSDGTEQYF.

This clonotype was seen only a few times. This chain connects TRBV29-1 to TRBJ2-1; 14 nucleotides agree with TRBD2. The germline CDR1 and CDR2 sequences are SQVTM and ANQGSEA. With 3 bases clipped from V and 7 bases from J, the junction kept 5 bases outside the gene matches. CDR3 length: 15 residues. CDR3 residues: CSVEGGLAGENEQFF. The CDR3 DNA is TGCAGCGTTGAGGGGGGACTAGCGGGAGAAAATGAGCAGTTCTTC.

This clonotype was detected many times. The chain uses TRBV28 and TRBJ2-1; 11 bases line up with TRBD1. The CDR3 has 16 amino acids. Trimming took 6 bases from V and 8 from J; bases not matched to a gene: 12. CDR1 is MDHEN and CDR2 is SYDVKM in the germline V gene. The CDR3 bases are TGTGCCAGCAGAAGTGGACAGGGGGCTAGTTGGGATGAGCAGTTCTTC. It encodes CASRSGQGASWDEQFF.